The present T cell receptor (beta chain) was sequenced within a study of shared clonotypes between healthy human individuals. The CDR3 is made up of 14 amino acids. Germline V gene sequence: CDR1 LNHDA, CDR2 SQIVND (reference sequence). Assay runs were performed at deep level. Every immunoSEQ plate was one replicate of a subset's evenly spread DNA. Unsorted PBMC DNA underwent sequencing on ten immunoSEQ deep assay plates. Repertoires were generated with immunoSEQ multiplex PCR, while TCRdb's copy carries only in-frame clones and drops some. The sample includes some 530,000 clones, around 73% of them seen just once. Details on this clone: At one of its ends the junction is not consistent with the germline gene, which may arise from a read error.

This clonotype was sampled from a woman aged 40 to 50 in good health. Some clones in this sample may be carry-over from other donors' samples. The chain combines TRBV19 with TRBJ2-7; D may be TRBD1 (5 bases). The sequenced sample consisted of PBMCs. CDR3 sequence: CASSVDSSSYEQYF. DNA for the CDR3: TGTGCCAGTAGTGTAGACAGCAGCTCCTACGAGCAGTACTTC.